The next 4 T cell receptor beta chains were all read from a single sample in a study of shared T cell receptors in the human thymus (dated by TCRdb to the early 2020s). The library relied on the immunoSEQ multiplex PCR assay. TCRdb limited this immuneACCESS table to in-frame rearrangements with V and J called. A share of clones is missing; checked studies link under half to unresolved V genes, and the rest is unexplained. This sample is represented by roughly 500,000 clones; about four fifths of them were singletons. In total, the top ten clones hold roughly 0.013% of the sample. These data are also associated with another study on human thymus T cells.

Sequenced material: thymocytes. Source of these receptors: a boy younger than two with a congenital heart defect. Donor details come from another sample of the same person, matched by shared clones.

This chain connects TRBV6-5 to TRBJ1-1, with TRBD1 matching 7 bases. This CDR3 has 13 amino acids. Germline V gives CDR1 MNHEY, CDR2 SVGAGI. Trimming took 8 bases from V and 0 from J; bases not matched to a gene: 3. CDR3 residues: CASQGVLNTEAFF. CDR3 nucleotide sequence: TGTGCCAGCCAGGGGGTTTTGAACACTGAAGCTTTCTTT.

The chain has TRBV7-9 and TRBJ2-2; D possibly corresponds to TRBD1 (6 bases). The CDR3 sequence is 15 residues long. Germline V CDR1 and CDR2: SEHNR, FQNEAQ (reference sequence). Trimming cost V 5 bases and J 2 bases, with 12 bases left between them. The CDR3 DNA reads TGTGCCAGCAGCCGACGGACAGCTAACACCGGGGAGCTGTTTTTT. This sequence encodes CASSRRTANTGELFF. Full variable domain (outside the CDR3, taken from reference TRBV7-9 and TRBJ2-2): DTGVSQNPRHKITKRGQNVTFRCDPISEHNRLYWYRQTLGQGPEFLTYFQNEAQLEKSRLLSDRFSAERPKGSFSTLEIQRTEQGDSAMYLCASSRRTANTGELFFGEGSRLTVL.

The gene calls are TRBV29-1 and TRBJ1-2; D is undetermined. CDR3 length: 14 amino acids. CDR1 is SQVTM, CDR2 ANQGSEA, per germline. Between the trimmed V and J ends, which lost 6 bases and 0 bases, there was a span of 14 bases. In nucleotides, the CDR3 is TGCAGCGTCGCCGCCGGTAAAACTAACTATGGCTACACCTTC. Amino acids: CSVAAGKTNYGYTF.

The chain links TRBV4-1 to TRBJ1-3; D is undetermined. V lost 1 base and J 4 bases, leaving 14 bases between the germline ends. Germline loops: CDR1 MGHRA, CDR2 YSYEKL. The CDR3 totals 16 residues. CDR3 sequence reads: CASSQGMEGTGNTIYF. DNA for the CDR3: TGCGCCAGCAGCCAAGGGATGGAGGGAACGGGAAACACCATATATTTT.